This T cell receptor beta chain comes out of a study of blood T cell repertoires in COVID-19. Study context: COVID-19 samples, acute and convalescent, were from the United States, Italy and Spain. From T cells, B-cell-depleted T cells, or PBMCs came the material, which was cDNA or gDNA.

This table comes from immunoSEQ multiplex PCR, and its TCRdb copy is limited to in-frame clones, with some not included. The sample includes under 400,000 clones, around 91% seen only once; the top ten take roughly 6.8%. The germline V gene has CDR1 LNHDA and CDR2 SQIVND (reference sequence). The CDR3 runs 17 residues. Trimming cost V 6 bases and J 6 bases; bases outside gene matches: 17. The source is a man aged 18 to 30 with active or convalescent COVID-19. V is TRBV19 and J is TRBJ1-1; 9 positions match TRBD1. Sequencing used peripheral blood. CDR3 loop: CASSPGTGRAVGAEAFF. Written as DNA, the CDR3 is TGTGCCAGTAGCCCCGGGACAGGGAGGGCCGTTGGTGCTGAAGCTTTCTTT.